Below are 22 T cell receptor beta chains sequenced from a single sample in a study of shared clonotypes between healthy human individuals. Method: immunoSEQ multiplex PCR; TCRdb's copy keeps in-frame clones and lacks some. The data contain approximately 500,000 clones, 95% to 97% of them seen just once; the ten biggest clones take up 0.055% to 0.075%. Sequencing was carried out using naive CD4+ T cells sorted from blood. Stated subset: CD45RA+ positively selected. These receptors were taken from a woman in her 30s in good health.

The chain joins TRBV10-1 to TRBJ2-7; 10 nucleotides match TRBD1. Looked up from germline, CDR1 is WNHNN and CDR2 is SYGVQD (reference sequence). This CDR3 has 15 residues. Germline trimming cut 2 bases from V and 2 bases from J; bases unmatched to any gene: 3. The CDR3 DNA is TGCGCCAGCAGTGAGGGGGGACAGGGGACCTACGAGCAGTACTTC. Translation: CASSEGGQGTYEQYF.

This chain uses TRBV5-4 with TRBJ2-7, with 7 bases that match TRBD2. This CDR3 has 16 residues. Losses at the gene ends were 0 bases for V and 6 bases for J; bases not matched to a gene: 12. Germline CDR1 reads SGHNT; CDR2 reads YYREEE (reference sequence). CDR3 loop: CASSLDFLGGIREQYF. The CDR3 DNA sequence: TGTGCCAGCAGCTTGGACTTCTTGGGAGGGATACGCGAGCAGTACTTC.

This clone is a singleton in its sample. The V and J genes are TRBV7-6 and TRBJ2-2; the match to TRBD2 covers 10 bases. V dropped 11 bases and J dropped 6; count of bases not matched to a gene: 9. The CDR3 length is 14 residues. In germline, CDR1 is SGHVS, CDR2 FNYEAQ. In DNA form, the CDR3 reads TGTGCCGGTCGGAGGCTAGCGGGAGCCGGGGAGCTGTTTTTT. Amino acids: CAGRRLAGAGELFF.

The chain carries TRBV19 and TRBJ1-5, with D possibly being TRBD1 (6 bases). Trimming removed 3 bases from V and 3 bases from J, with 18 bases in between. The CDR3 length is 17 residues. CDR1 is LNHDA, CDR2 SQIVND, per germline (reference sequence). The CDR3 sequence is CASSMKGDRQPNQPQHF. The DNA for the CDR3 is TGTGCCAGTAGTATGAAGGGGGATAGACAGCCCAATCAGCCCCAGCATTTT. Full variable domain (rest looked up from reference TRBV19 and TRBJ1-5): DGGITQSPKYLFRKEGQNVTLSCEQNLNHDAMYWYRQDPGQGLRLIYYSQIVNDFQKGDIAEGYSVSREKKESFPLTVTSAQKNPTAFYLCASSMKGDRQPNQPQHFGDGTRLSIL.

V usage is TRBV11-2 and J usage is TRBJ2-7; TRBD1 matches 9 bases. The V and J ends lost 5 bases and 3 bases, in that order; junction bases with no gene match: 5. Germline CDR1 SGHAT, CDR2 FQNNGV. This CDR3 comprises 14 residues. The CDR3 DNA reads TGTGCCAGCAGCCCGCGGACAGGGGTCTACGAGCAGTACTTC. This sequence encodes CASSPRTGVYEQYF.

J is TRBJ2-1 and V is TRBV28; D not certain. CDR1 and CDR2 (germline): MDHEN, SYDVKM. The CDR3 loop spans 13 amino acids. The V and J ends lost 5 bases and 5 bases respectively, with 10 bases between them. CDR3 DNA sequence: TGTGCCAGCAGTCGCTTTAGAGACAATGAGCAGTTCTTC. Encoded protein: CASSRFRDNEQFF.

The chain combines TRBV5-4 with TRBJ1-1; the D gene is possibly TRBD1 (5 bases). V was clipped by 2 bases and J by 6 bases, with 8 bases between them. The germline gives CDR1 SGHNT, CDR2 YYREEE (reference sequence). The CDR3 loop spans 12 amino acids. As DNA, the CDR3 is TGTGCCAGCAGCTTCCAGGGAGCTGAAGCTTTCTTT. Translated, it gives CASSFQGAEAFF.

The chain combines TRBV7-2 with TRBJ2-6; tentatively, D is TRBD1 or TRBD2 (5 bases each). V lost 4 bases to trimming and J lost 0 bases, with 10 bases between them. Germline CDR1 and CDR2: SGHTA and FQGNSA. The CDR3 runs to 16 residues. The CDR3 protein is CASSYSGTSGANVLTF. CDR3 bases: TGTGCCAGCAGCTACTCCGGGACCTCTGGGGCCAACGTCCTGACTTTC.

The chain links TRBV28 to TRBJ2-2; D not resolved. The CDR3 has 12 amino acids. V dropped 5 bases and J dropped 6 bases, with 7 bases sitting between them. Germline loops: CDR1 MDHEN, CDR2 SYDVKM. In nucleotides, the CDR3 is TGTGCCAGCAGTCCCCTCGCCGGGGAGCTGTTTTTT. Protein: CASSPLAGELFF.

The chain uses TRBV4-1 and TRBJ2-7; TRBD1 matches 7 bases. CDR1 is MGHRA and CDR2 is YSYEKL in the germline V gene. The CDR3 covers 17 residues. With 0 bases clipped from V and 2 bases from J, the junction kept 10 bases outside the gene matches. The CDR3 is CASSQDPRQGVPYEQYF. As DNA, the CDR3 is TGCGCCAGCAGCCAAGATCCGAGACAGGGAGTCCCCTACGAGCAGTACTTC.

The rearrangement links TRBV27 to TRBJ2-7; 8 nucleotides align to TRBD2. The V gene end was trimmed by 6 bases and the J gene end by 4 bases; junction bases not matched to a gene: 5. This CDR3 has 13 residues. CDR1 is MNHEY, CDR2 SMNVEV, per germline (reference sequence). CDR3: CASRGLVAYEQYF. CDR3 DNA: TGTGCCAGCAGGGGACTAGTTGCGTACGAGCAGTACTTC.

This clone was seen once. The DNA for the CDR3 is TGTGCCAGCAGCCGGAGACTAGCGGCTCAAGGCCGGGGAACCGGGGAGCTGTTTTTT. Its protein is CASSRRLAAQGRGTGELFF. The V gene is TRBV7-6, the J gene TRBJ2-2; TRBD2 matches at 9 bases. Germline V CDR1 and CDR2: SGHVS, FNYEAQ. The ends lost 5 bases at V and 5 bases at J; junction bases unmatched: 18. This CDR3 is 19 amino acids long.

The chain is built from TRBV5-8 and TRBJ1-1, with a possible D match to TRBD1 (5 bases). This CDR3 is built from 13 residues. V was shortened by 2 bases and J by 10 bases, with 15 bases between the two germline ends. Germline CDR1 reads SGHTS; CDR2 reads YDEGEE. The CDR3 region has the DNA TGTGCCAGCAGCTTACTTCAGGGTAGGAGAGCTTTCTTT. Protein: CASSLLQGRRAFF.

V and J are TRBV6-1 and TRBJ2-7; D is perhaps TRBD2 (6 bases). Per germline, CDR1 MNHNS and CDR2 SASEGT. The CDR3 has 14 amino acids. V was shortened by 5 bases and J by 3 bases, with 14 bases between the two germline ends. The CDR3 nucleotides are TGTGCCAGCAGTCCCCGGGACTCCTTCTACGAGCAGTACTTC. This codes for CASSPRDSFYEQYF.

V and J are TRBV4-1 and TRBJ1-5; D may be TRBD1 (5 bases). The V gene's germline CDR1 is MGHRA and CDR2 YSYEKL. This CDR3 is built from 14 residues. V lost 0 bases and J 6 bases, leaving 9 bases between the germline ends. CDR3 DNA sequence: TGCGCCAGCAGCCAAGAACCCGGGGCTCAGCCCCAGCATTTT. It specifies CASSQEPGAQPQHF.

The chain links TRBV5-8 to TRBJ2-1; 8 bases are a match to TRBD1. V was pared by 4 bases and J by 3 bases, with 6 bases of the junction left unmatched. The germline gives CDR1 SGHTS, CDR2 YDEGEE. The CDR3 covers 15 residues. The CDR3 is CASSATGVFYNEQFF. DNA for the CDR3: TGTGCCAGCAGCGCGACAGGGGTTTTCTACAATGAGCAGTTCTTC.

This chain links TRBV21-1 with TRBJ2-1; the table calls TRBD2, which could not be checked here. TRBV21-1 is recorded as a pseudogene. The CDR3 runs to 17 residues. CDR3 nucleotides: TGTGCCAGCAGCAAATCCGGGGAGAGCGGGACACTCAATGAGCAGTTCTTC. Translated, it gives CASSKSGESGTLNEQFF.

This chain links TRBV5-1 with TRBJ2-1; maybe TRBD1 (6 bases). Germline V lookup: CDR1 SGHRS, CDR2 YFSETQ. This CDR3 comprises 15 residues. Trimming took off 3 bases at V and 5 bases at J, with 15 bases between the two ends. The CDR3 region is CASSSKPGQDNEQFF. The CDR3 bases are TGCGCCAGCAGCTCAAAGCCGGGACAAGACAATGAGCAGTTCTTC.

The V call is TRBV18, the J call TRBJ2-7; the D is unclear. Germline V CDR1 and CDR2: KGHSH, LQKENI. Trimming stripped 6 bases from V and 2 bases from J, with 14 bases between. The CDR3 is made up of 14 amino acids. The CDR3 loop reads CASSPSGFPYEQYF. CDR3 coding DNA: TGTGCCAGCTCCCCCTCGGGTTTCCCCTACGAGCAGTACTTC.

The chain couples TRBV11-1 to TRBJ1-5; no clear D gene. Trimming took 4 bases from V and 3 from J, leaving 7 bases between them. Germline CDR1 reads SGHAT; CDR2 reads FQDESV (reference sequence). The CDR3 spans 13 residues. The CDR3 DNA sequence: TGTGCCAGCAGCTCCCAGGTCAATCAGCCCCAGCATTTT. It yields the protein CASSSQVNQPQHF.

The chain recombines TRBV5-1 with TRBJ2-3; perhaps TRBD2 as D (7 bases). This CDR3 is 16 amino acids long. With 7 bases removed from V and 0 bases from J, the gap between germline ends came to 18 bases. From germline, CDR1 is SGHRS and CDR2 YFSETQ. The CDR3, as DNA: TGCGCCAGCCGACCCGGGGGGACACCTAGCACAGATACGCAGTATTTT. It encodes CASRPGGTPSTDTQYF.

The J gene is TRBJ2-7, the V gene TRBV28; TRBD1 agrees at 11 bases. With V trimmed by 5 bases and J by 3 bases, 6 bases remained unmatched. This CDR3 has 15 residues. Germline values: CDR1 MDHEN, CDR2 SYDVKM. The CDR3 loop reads CASSDSGTGGYEQYF. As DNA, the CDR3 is TGTGCCAGCAGTGATTCCGGGACAGGGGGCTACGAGCAGTACTTC.